A selection of T cell receptor beta chains follows, all from one sample in a study of T cells in localized non-small cell lung cancer. Profiling relied on immunoSEQ multiplex PCR, and the TCRdb table lists in-frame clones only, not all of them. This table has 64,000 or so clones, 85% to 90% appearing once. The material sequenced was peripheral blood, taken before any cancer treatment. The receptors here all came from a woman aged 35 to 70 with stage I lung adenocarcinoma. The CDR3 runs from the conserved cysteine through the conserved F or W. The order of the fields is V gene, clone size, J gene, D gene, CDR3 protein, CDR3 DNA. The D gene is left open where the match is weak. Expanded clones get a size class; other rows say once, few or many, or leave the size out.

v_call: TRBV10-2; clone_size: NA; j_call: TRBJ2-1; d_call: NA; cdr3_aa: CASSGSYNEQFF; cdr3_nt: TGCGCCAGCAGTGGGTCCTACAATGAGCAGTTCTTC
v_call: TRBV7-2; clone_size: NA; j_call: TRBJ1-1; d_call: NA; cdr3_aa: CASSSRLIPQNRALF; cdr3_nt: TGTGCCAGCAGCTCCCGTTTAATTCCTCAAAACCGGGCCTTATTT
v_call: TRBV29-1; clone_size: NA; j_call: TRBJ1-3; d_call: NA; cdr3_aa: CSVVVRGAGNTIYF; cdr3_nt: TGCAGCGTTGTGGTCAGGGGCGCTGGAAACACCATATATTTT
v_call: TRBV6-5; clone_size: NA; j_call: TRBJ1-1; d_call: NA; cdr3_aa: CASRIDIWNTEAFF; cdr3_nt: TGTGCCAGCAGAATAGACATTTGGAACACTGAAGCTTTCTTT
v_call: TRBV4-2; clone_size: NA; j_call: TRBJ2-5; d_call: NA; cdr3_aa: CASSQDEEVSQETQYF; cdr3_nt: TGTGCCAGCAGCCAAGATGAGGAGGTTTCCCAGGAGACCCAGTACTTC
v_call: TRBV10-3; clone_size: NA; j_call: TRBJ1-5; d_call: NA; cdr3_aa: CAISPAGNSNQPQHF; cdr3_nt: TGTGCCATCAGTCCGGCAGGGAATAGCAATCAGCCCCAGCATTTT
v_call: TRBV27; clone_size: NA; j_call: TRBJ2-3; d_call: TRBD1; cdr3_aa: CASSTGVTDTQYF; cdr3_nt: TGTGCCAGCAGCACAGGGGTCACAGATACGCAGTATTTT
v_call: TRBV7-2; clone_size: NA; j_call: TRBJ2-1; d_call: TRBD1; cdr3_aa: CASSPPTGKNEQFF; cdr3_nt: TGTGCCAGCAGCCCCCCGACAGGGAAAAATGAGCAGTTCTTC
v_call: TRBV18; clone_size: once; j_call: TRBJ2-1; d_call: TRBD2; cdr3_aa: CASSPPLAGGSYNEQFF; cdr3_nt: TGTGCCAGCTCACCTCCACTAGCGGGAGGGTCCTACAATGAGCAGTTCTTC
v_call: TRBV5-1; clone_size: NA; j_call: TRBJ2-1; d_call: NA; cdr3_aa: CASSLDGLYEQFF; cdr3_nt: TGCGCCAGCAGCTTGGACGGCCTCTATGAGCAGTTCTTC
v_call: TRBV30; clone_size: NA; j_call: TRBJ2-6; d_call: TRBD2; cdr3_aa: CAWSGEGTGANVLTF; cdr3_nt: TGTGCCTGGAGTGGGGAGGGAACTGGGGCCAACGTCCTGACTTTC
v_call: TRBV30; clone_size: NA; j_call: TRBJ2-1; d_call: NA; cdr3_aa: CAWSDGTDDEQFF; cdr3_nt: TGTGCCTGGAGTGACGGGACGGATGATGAGCAGTTCTTC
v_call: TRBV5-1; clone_size: NA; j_call: TRBJ2-7; d_call: NA; cdr3_aa: CASSLQPGGRDEQYF; cdr3_nt: TGCGCCAGCAGCTTGCAACCGGGGGGCAGGGACGAGCAGTACTTC
v_call: TRBV21-1; clone_size: NA; j_call: TRBJ2-2; d_call: NA; cdr3_aa: CASSKVLGDRGDTGELFF; cdr3_nt: TGTGCCAGCAGCAAAGTTCTGGGGGACAGGGGCGACACCGGGGAGCTGTTTTTT
v_call: TRBV6-5; clone_size: NA; j_call: TRBJ1-2; d_call: TRBD1; cdr3_aa: CASSYEGQRGTF; cdr3_nt: TGTGCCAGCAGTTACGAGGGACAGCGCGGCACCTTC